This TCR beta chain was identified in a study of shared T cell receptors in the human thymus. Repertoires were generated with immunoSEQ multiplex PCR, while TCRdb's copy carries only in-frame clones and drops some. The sample has hundreds of thousands of clones, more than 75% seen once; the top ten hold 0.0095% to 0.012%. The count of this clone is one. Germline CDR1 reads SQVTM; CDR2 reads ANQGSEA. Trimming left V 6 bases short and J 4 bases short, with 11 bases between. The CDR3 spans 12 residues. The data also belong to a second study, concerning human thymus T cells. From that second work: Healthy Finnish infants undergoing corrective surgery for congenital heart defects were the donors. Thymic samples were excised during corrective heart operations. Thymic and blood repertoires appeared to show biased V and J gene usage. Overlap was high between thymic repertoires from unrelated individuals, as reported in related research.

The chain joins TRBV29-1 to TRBJ2-3, with D possibly TRBD2 on 6 matching bases. The sequence was collected from a boy in the first two years of life with a congenital heart defect. Sequencing was performed on thymocytes. The CDR3 spells CSVVRLADTQYF. The CDR3 DNA reads TGCAGCGTAGTTAGACTAGCAGATACGCAGTATTTT.